The clone carrying this T cell receptor beta chain was observed once. The data originate from a study of cytotoxic CD8 clonotypes in ibrutinib-treated CLL. Study summary: Responses: 24 partial, 2 complete; after median around 70 months, around 15 stayed remitted, 12 progressed.

TCRdb's copy holds only in-frame clones and misses some; the assay was immunoSEQ multiplex PCR. The table shows about 180,000 clones, with approximately 80% occurring only once. The CDR3 has 10 amino acids. Trimming shortened V by 5 bases and J by 11 bases, and 9 bases separated the two germline ends. CDR1 KGHSH and CDR2 LQKENI come from the germline V gene. This sequence originates from a human donor with chronic lymphocytic leukemia. This chain connects TRBV18 to TRBJ1-1; no clear D gene. The specimen was PBMCs, collected after 24 months of ibrutinib treatment. CDR3 in amino acids: CASSGYGAFF. CDR3 DNA: TGTGCCAGCTCAGGGTACGGGGCTTTCTTT. The full variable domain, its missing parts supplied by reference TRBV18 and TRBJ1-1, is NAGVMQNPRHLVRRRGQEARLRCSPMKGHSHVYWYRQLPEEGLKFMVYLQKENIIDESGMPKERFSAEFPKEGPSILRIQQVVRGDSAAYFCASSGYGAFFGQGTRLTVV.